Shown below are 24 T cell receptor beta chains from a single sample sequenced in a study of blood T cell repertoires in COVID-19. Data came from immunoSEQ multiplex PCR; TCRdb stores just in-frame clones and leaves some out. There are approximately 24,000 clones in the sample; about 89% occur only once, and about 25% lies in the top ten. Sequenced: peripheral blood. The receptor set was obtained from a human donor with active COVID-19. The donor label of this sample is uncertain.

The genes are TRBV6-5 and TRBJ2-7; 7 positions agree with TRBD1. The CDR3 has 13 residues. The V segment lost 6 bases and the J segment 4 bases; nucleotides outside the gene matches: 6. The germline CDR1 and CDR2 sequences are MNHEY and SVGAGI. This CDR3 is CASSRDRPYEQYF. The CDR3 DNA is TGTGCCAGCAGCCGGGACAGACCTTACGAGCAGTACTTC.

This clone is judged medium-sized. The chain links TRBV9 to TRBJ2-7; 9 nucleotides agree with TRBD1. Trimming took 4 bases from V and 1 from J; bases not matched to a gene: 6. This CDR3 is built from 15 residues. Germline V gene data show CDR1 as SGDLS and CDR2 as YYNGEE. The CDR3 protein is CASSLGQGGSYEQYF. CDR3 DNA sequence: TGTGCCAGCAGCCTGGGACAGGGCGGGTCCTACGAGCAGTACTTC.

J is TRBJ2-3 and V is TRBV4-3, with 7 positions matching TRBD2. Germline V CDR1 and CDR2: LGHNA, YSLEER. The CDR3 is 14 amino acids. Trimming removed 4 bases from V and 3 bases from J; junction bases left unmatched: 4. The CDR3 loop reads CASSRAGVTDTQYF. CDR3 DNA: TGCGCCAGCAGCCGGGCGGGAGTAACAGATACGCAGTATTTT.

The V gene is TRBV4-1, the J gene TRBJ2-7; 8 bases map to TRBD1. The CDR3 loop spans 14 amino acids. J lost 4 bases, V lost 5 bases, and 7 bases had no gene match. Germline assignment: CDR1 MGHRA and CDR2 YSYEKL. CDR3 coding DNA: TGCGCCAGCAGCTTCGACAGGGGTCAGTACGAGCAGTACTTC. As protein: CASSFDRGQYEQYF.

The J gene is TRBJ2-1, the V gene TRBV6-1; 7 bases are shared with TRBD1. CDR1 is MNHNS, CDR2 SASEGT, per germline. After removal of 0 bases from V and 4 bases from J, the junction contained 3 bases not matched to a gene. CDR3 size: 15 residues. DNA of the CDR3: TGTGCCAGCAGTGAAGCAGGGGGCTCGTACAATGAGCAGTTCTTC. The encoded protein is CASSEAGGSYNEQFF.

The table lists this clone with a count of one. CDR3 sequence reads: CASRNRELGEKLFF. CDR3 nucleotides: TGTGCCAGCAGGAACAGGGAGCTCGGTGAAAAACTGTTTTTT. V is TRBV6-5 and J is TRBJ1-4, with D perhaps TRBD1 (6 bases). The CDR3 is 14 amino acids. The germline V gene encodes CDR1 MNHEY and CDR2 SVGAGI. V shed 6 bases and J shed 7 bases, with 15 bases lying between them.

As DNA, the CDR3 is TGTGCCAGCAGTTTGTCCAGGGGCGGCTACAATGAGCAGTTCTTC. Its protein product is CASSLSRGGYNEQFF. The chain couples TRBV27 to TRBJ2-1; TRBD1 might be the D (6 bases). Germline V lookup: CDR1 MNHEY, CDR2 SMNVEV (reference sequence). The V end lost 3 bases, the J end lost 3 bases, and 12 bases lay between the germline ends. The CDR3 has 15 amino acids.

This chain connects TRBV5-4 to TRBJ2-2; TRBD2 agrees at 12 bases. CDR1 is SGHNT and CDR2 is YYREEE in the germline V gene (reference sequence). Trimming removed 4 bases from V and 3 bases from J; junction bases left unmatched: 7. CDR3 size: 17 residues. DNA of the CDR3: TGTGCCAGCAGCCTGGGACTAGCGGGCCCGGACACCGGGGAGCTGTTTTTT. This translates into CASSLGLAGPDTGELFF.

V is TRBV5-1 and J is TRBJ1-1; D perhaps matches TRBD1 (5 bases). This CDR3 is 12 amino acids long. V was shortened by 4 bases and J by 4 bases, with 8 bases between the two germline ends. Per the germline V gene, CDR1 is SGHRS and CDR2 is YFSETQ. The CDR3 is CASSTQGTEAFF. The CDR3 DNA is TGCGCCAGCAGCACCCAGGGCACTGAAGCTTTCTTT.

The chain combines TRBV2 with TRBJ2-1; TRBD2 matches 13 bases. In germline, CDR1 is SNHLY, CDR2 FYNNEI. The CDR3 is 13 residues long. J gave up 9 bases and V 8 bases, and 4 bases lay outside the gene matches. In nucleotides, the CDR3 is TGTGCCAGCGGGACTAGCGGGAACGGTGAGCAGTTCTTC. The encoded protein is CASGTSGNGEQFF.

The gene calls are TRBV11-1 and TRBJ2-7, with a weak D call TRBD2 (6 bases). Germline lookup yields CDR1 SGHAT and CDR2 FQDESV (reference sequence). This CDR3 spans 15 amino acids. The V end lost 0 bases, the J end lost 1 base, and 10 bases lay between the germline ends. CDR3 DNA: TGTGCCAGCAGCTTAGCGGCCGGGAGATCCTACGAGCAGTACTTC. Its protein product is CASSLAAGRSYEQYF.

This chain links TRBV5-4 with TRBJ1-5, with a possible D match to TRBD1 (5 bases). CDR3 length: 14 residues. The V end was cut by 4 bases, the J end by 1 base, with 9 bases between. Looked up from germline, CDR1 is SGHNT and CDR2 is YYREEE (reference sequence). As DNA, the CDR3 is TGTGCCAGCAGCAAGGAGGGGAGCAATCAGCCCCAGCATTTT. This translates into CASSKEGSNQPQHF.

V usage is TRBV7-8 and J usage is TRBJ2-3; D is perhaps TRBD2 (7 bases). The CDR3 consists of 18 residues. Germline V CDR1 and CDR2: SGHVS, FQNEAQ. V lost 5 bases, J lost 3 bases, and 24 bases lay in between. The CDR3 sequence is CASSPTGRGGSGTDTQYF. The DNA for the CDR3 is TGTGCCAGCAGCCCTACGGGGAGAGGGGGTAGCGGGACAGATACGCAGTATTTT.

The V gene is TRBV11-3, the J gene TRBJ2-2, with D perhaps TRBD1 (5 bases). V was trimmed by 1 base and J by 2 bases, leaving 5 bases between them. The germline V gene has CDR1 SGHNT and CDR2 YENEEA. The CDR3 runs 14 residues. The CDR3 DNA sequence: TGTGCCAGCAGCTTAGGGGGCAACACCGGGGAGCTGTTTTTT. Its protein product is CASSLGGNTGELFF. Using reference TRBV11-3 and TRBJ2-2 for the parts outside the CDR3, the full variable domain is EAGVVQSPRYKIIEKKQPVAFWCNPISGHNTLYWYLQNLGQGPELLIRYENEEAVDDSQLPKDRFSAERLKGVDSTLKIQPAELGDSAVYLCASSLGGNTGELFFGEGSRLTVL.

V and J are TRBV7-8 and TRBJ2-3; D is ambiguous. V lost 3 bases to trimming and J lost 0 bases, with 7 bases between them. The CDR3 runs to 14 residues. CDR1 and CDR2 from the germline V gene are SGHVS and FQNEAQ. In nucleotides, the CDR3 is TGTGCCAGCAGCTTGCGCCTTAGCACAGATACGCAGTATTTT. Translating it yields CASSLRLSTDTQYF.

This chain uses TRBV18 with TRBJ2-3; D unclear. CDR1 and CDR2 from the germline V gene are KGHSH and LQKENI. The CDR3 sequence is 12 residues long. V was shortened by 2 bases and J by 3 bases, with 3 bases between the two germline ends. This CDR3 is CASSPSTDTQYF. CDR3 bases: TGTGCCAGCTCACCATCGACAGATACGCAGTATTTT.

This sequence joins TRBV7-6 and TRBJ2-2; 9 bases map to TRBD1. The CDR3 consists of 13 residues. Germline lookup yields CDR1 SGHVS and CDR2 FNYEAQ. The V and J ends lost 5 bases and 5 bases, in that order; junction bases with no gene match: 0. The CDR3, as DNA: TGTGCCAGCAGCGGGACAGGGACCGGGGAGCTGTTTTTT. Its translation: CASSGTGTGELFF. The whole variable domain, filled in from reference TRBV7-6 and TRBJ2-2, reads GAGVSQSPRYKVTKRGQDVALRCDPISGHVSLYWYRQALGQGPEFLTYFNYEAQQDKSGLPNDRFSAERPEGSISTLTIQRTEQRDSAMYRCASSGTGTGELFFGEGSRLTVL.

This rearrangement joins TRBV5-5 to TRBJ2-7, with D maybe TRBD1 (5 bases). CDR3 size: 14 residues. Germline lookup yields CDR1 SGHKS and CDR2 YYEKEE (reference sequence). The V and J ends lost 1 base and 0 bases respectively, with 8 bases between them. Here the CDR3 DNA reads TGTGCCAGCAGCTTGTGGGGCAGCTCCTACGAGCAGTACTTC. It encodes CASSLWGSSYEQYF.

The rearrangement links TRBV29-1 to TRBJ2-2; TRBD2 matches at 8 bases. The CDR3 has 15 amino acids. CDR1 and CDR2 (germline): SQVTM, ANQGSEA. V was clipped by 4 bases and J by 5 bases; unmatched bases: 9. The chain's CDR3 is CSVGKGGLETGELFF. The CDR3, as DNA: TGCAGCGTTGGGAAGGGGGGACTAGAAACCGGGGAGCTGTTTTTT.

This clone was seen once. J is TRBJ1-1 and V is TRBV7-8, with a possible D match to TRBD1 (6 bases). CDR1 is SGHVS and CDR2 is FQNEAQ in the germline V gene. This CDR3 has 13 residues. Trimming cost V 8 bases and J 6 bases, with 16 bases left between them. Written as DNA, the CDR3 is TGTGCCAGCGCTAGAGACAGGTACTCTGAAGCTTTCTTT. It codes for CASARDRYSEAFF.

CDR3 residues: CASSLSRSGGSYGYTF. CDR3 coding DNA: TGTGCCAGCAGTTTATCTAGGTCAGGGGGGTCGTATGGCTACACCTTC. The gene calls are TRBV28 and TRBJ1-2, with 7 bases fitting TRBD1. Germline V gene data show CDR1 as MDHEN and CDR2 as SYDVKM. The CDR3 loop spans 16 amino acids. The junction had 10 bases not matched to a gene; V was cut back by 1 base and J by 5 bases.

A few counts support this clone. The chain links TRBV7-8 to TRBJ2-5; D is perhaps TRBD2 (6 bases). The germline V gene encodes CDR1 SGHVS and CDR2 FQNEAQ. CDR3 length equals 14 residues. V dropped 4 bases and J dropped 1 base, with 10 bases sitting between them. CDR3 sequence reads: CASSSGTFQETQYF. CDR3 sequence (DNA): TGTGCCAGCAGCTCTGGGACTTTCCAAGAGACCCAGTACTTC.

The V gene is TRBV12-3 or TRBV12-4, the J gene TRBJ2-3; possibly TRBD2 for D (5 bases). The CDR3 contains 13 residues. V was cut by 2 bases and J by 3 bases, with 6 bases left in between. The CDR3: CASSLSGTDTQYF. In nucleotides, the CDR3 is TGTGCCAGCAGTTTATCGGGAACAGATACGCAGTATTTT.

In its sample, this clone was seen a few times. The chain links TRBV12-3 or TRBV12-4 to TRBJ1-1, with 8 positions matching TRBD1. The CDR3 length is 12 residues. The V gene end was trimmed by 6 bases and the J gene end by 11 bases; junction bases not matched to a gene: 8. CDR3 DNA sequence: TGTGCCAGCAGATTGACAGGGGCGCTTGCTTTCTTT. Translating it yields CASRLTGALAFF.